These 8 T cell receptor beta chains were sequenced from one sample in a study of T-cell memory formation after mild COVID-19. In TCRdb, the 5' RACE reads were re-called with MiXCR into one record per CDR3 protein. Counted here are a few hundred thousand distinct CDR3 sequences, about 16% occurring once; the ten biggest clones make up about 22%. Sequenced input: PBMCs or a T cell subset sorted from them (not recorded which). The source is a man between 18 and 35 years old who had mild COVID-19 (a few samples of this study predate the infection). Cell type and time point are not known.

Only one count was recorded for this clonotype. This chain joins TRBV6-2 or TRBV6-3 and TRBJ1-1, with D perhaps TRBD1 (6 bases). This CDR3 spans 16 amino acids. V dropped 5 bases and J dropped 0 bases, with 16 bases sitting between them. Per germline, CDR1 MNHEY and CDR2 SVGEGT. CDR3 sequence: CASSTLSGTLNTEAFF. The CDR3, as DNA: TGTGCCAGCAGTACACTCAGTGGGACATTGAACACTGAAGCTTTCTTT.

This clonotype was seen more than once but under ten times. For the CDR3, the DNA is TGCAGTGCTAGGACCCCATGGACAGGGACCTACGAGCAGTACTTC. It codes for CSARTPWTGTYEQYF. This sequence joins TRBV20-1 and TRBJ2-7; 8 bases align to TRBD1. Trimming took 3 bases from V and 2 from J; bases not matched to a gene: 9. Per germline, CDR1 DFQATT and CDR2 SNEGSKA (reference sequence). The length of the CDR3 is 15 residues.

V and J are TRBV24-1 and TRBJ2-3; unclear D gene. The CDR3 totals 14 residues. The V end lost 3 bases, the J end lost 1 base, and 7 bases lay between the germline ends. In germline, CDR1 is KGHDR, CDR2 SFDVKD. DNA for the CDR3: TGTGCCACCAGTGATCCCCGGGGCACAGATACGCAGTATTTT. Its protein is CATSDPRGTDTQYF.

The CDR3 sequence is CASRTNEKLFF. CDR3 nucleotide sequence: TGTGCCAGCAGGACCAATGAAAAACTGTTTTTT. V is TRBV7-9 and J is TRBJ1-4, with D unclear. Trimming removed 6 bases at V and 5 bases at J, with 4 bases between. CDR3 length equals 11 residues. Looked up from germline, CDR1 is SEHNR and CDR2 is FQNEAQ (reference sequence).

The V gene is TRBV12-3 or TRBV12-4, the J gene TRBJ2-1; D not certain. The CDR3 has 14 amino acids. V lost 3 bases and J 5 bases, leaving 11 bases between the germline ends. The CDR3 sequence: CASSFAQTHNEQFF. CDR3 in DNA: TGTGCCAGCAGTTTTGCGCAGACCCACAATGAGCAGTTCTTC.

This clonotype was picked up a small number of times. CDR3 in DNA: TGTGCCAGCAGCGCCGCCGATGGGGGGATGAGGTCCTACGAGCAGTACTTC. It is translated as CASSAADGGMRSYEQYF. V is TRBV9 and J is TRBJ2-7, with D tentatively TRBD2 (6 bases). V dropped 3 bases and J dropped 1 base, with 20 bases sitting between them. The CDR3 is 17 amino acids. Germline values: CDR1 SGDLS, CDR2 YYNGEE.

Concerning this clonotype: This could be a read error, since a much larger clone is one nucleotide away. CDR3 region: CASRPGQGQETQYF. In DNA, the CDR3 is TGCGCCAGCAGACCGGGACAGGGACAAGAGACCCAGTACTTC. J is TRBJ2-5 and V is TRBV4-1; 9 positions agree with TRBD1. Germline CDR1 reads MGHRA; CDR2 reads YSYEKL. The CDR3 runs 14 residues. J lost 2 bases, V lost 6 bases, and 4 bases had no gene match.

This clonotype occurred a few times. This rearrangement joins TRBV9 to TRBJ1-2; D is unresolved. This CDR3 has 11 residues. Trimming shortened V by 4 bases and J by 10 bases, and 11 bases separated the two germline ends. Germline V CDR1 and CDR2: SGDLS, YYNGEE. The DNA for the CDR3 is TGTGCCAGCAGCCTCATGGATGTCTACACCTTC. It encodes CASSLMDVYTF.